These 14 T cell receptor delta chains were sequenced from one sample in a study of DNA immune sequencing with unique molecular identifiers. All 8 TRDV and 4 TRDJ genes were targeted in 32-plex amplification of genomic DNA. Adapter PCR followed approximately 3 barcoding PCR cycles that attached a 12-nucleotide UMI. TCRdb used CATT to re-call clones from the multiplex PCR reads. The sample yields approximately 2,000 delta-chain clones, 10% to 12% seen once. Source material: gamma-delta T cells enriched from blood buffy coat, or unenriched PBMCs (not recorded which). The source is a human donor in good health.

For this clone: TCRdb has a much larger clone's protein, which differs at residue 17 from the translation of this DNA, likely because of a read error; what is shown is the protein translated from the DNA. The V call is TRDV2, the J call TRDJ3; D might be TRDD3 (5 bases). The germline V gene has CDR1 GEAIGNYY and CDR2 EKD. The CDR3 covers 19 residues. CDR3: CACDTGGLRSSWDTRQIFF. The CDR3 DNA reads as TGTGCCTGTGACACGGGGGGGCTACGGAGCTCCTGGGACACCCGACAGATATTTTTC.

CDR3 sequence reads: CACDTAGGPRYTDKLIF. Written as DNA, the CDR3 is TGTGCCTGTGACACCGCTGGGGGTCCCCGGTACACCGATAAACTCATCTTT. The chain links TRDV2 to TRDJ1; 7 bases align to TRDD3. The CDR3 length is 17 residues. The ends lost 0 bases at V and 0 bases at J; junction bases unmatched: 9. Germline CDR1 reads GEAIGNYY; CDR2 reads EKD.

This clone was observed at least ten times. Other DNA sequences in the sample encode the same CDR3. The CDR3 DNA sequence: TGTGCAGCAAGCGCGAGGCCTACTTCTGACTGGGGGATATGGACGAATGGAGATTACGGCCCGAGCACCGATAAACTCATCTTT. Amino acid sequence: CAASARPTSDWGIWTNGDYGPSTDKLIF. The chain joins TRAV29/DV5 to TRDJ1, with TRDD3 matching over 11 bases. No J segment appears in TCRdb, so it was assigned here by matching the sequence to germline. Germline V gene sequence: CDR1 NSMFDY, CDR2 ISSIKDK. J gave up 1 base and V 0 bases, and 41 bases lay outside the gene matches. The CDR3 totals 28 residues.

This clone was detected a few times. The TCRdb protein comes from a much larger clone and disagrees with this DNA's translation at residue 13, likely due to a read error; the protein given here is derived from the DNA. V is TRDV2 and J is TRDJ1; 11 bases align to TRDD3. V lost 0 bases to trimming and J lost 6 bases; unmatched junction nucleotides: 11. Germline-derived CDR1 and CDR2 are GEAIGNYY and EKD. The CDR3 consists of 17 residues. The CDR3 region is CACDTVGGYAGTNKLIF. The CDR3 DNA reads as TGTGCCTGTGACACCGTTGGGGGATACGCTGGGACCAATAAACTCATCTTT.

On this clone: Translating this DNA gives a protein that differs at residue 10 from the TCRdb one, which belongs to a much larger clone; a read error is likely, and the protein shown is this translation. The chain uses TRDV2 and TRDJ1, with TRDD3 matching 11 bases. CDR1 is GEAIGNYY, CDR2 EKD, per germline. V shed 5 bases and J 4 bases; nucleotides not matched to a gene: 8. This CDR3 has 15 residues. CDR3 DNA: TGTGCCTGTGCCCAACTGGGGGATAGGAACGATAAACTCATCTTT. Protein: CACAQLGDRNDKLIF.

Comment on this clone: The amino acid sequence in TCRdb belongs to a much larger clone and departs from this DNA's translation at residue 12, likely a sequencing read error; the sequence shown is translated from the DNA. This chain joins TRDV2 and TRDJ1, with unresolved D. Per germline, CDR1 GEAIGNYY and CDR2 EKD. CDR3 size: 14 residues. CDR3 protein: CACDSVENTDKPIF. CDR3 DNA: TGTGCCTGTGATTCGGTAGAGAACACCGATAAACCCATCTTT.

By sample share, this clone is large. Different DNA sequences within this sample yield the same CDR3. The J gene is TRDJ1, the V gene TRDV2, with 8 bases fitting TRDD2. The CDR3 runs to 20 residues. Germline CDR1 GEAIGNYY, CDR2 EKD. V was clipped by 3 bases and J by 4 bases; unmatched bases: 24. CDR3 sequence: CACDALPTSLGIKGIDKLIF. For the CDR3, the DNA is TGTGCCTGTGACGCTCTTCCTACGTCTCTGGGAATAAAGGGGATCGATAAACTCATCTTT.

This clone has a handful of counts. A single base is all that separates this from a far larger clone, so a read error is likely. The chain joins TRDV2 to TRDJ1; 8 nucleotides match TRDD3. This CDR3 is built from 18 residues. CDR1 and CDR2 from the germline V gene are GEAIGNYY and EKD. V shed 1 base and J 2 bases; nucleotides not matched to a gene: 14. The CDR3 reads CACDTVLPGGHRTDKLIF. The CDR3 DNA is TGTGCCTGTGACACTGTCCTACCTGGGGGACACAGGACCGATAAACTCATCTTT.

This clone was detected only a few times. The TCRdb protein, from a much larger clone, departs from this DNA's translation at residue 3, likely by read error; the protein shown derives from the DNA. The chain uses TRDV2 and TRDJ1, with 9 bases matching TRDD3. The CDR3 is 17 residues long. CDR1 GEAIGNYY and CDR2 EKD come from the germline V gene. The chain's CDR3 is CASDTVRGYGNTDKLIF. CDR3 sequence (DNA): TGTGCCAGTGACACCGTGCGGGGATACGGTAACACCGATAAACTCATCTTT.

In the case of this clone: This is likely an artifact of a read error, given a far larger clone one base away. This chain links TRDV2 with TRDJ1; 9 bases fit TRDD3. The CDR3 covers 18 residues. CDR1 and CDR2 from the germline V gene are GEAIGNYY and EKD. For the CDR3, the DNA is TGTGCCTGTGGCACCGTACTTTCTGGGGGATCTTACACCGATAAACTCATCTTT. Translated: CACGTVLSGGSYTDKLIF.

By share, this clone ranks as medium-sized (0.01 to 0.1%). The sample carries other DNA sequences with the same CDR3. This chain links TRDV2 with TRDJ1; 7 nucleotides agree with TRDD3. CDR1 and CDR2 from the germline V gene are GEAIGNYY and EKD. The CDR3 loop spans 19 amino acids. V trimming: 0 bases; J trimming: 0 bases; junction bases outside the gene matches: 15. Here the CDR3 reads CACDTILGTPGRYTDKLIF. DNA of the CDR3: TGTGCCTGTGACACCATACTGGGGACTCCCGGGAGGTACACCGATAAACTCATCTTT.

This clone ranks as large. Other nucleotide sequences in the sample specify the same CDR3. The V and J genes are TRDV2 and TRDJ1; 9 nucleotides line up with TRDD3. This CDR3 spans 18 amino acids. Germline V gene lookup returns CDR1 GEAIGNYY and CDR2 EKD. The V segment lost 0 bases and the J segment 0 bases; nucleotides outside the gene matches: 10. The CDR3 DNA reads TGTGCCTGTGACACCGTGGCTGGGGGATCCCAGTACACCGATAAACTCATCTTT. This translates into CACDTVAGGSQYTDKLIF.

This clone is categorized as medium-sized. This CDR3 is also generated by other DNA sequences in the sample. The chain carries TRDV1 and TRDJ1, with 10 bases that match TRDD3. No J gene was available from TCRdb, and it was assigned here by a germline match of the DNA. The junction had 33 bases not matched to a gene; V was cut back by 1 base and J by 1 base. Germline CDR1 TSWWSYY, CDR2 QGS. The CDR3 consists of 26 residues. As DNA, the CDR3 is TGTGCTCTTGGGGAACCCAGAATGTGGACACGGGCCCCTCTTACTGGGGGATTGGGTCTCACCGATAAACTCATCTTT. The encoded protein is CALGEPRMWTRAPLTGGLGLTDKLIF.

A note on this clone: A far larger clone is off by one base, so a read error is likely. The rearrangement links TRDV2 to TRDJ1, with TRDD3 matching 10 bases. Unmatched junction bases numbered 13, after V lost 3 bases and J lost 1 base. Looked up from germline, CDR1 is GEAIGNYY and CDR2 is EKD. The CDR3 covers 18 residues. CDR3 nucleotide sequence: TGTGCCTGTGACCTTCTGGGGGATAGGCTTCTTACCACCGATAAACTCATCTTT. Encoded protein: CACDLLGDRLLTTDKLIF.